The present TCR beta chain was sequenced within a study of blood T cell repertoires in COVID-19. Study summary: Sources were T cells, B-cell-depleted T cells, or PBMCs; the material itself was cDNA or gDNA.

The study drew participants aged about 18 to 89 years from roughly 25 US areas. Donors of Cohort 3 who recovered were those that had two negative PCRs, clearance, or symptom resolution. Germline V CDR1 and CDR2: SGHRS, YFSETQ. Trimming pared 0 bases from V and 7 bases from J, leaving 10 bases between. The CDR3 has 14 amino acids. Repertoires were generated with immunoSEQ multiplex PCR, while TCRdb's copy carries only in-frame clones and drops some. The table has approximately 330,000 clones, about nine tenths seen once. The chain recombines TRBV5-1 with TRBJ2-2; a possible D gene is TRBD1 (5 bases). This receptor was taken from a woman aged 30 to 39 who had recovered from COVID-19. What was sequenced was PBMCs or T cells enriched from blood (not recorded which). Here the CDR3 DNA reads TGCGCCAGCAGCTTGGGTCAGGGTGACGGGGAGCTGTTTTTT. It codes for CASSLGQGDGELFF.